The T cell receptor (beta chain) described here comes from a study of OX40 agonist ivuxolimab in advanced cancers. Sequencing was performed with immunoSEQ multiplex PCR; in TCRdb, only in-frame clones are kept and a portion is missing. The sample holds 50,000 to 75,000 clones, about 85% seen once. Deletions cut 8 bases from V and 2 bases from J, with 12 bases between. Germline CDR1 and CDR2: SQVTM and ANQGSEA. The CDR3 is 12 residues long. The TCR comes from an adult with an advanced solid tumor such as melanoma, head and neck, liver or kidney cancer. The sample consisted of CD4+ or CD8+ T cells sorted from blood, taken in a trial of the OX40 agonist ivuxolimab. The J gene is TRBJ1-2, the V gene TRBV29-1; D may be TRBD1 (6 bases). CDR3 bases: TGCAGCACCAACAGGGTCAACTATGGCTACACCTTC. Translated: CSTNRVNYGYTF. The whole variable domain, filled in from reference TRBV29-1 and TRBJ1-2, reads SAVISQKPSRDICQRGTSLTIQCQVDSQVTMMFWYRQQPGQSLTLIATANQGSEATYESGFVIDKFPISRPNLTFSTLTVSNMSPEDSSIYLCSTNRVNYGYTFGSGTRLTVV.